These 10 T cell receptor beta chains came from one sample sequenced in a study of T-cell memory formation after mild COVID-19. TCRdb itself ran the 5' RACE reads through MiXCR, one entry per CDR3 protein. The sample yields roughly 52,000 distinct CDR3 sequences, approximately 8% seen once. What was sequenced was PBMCs or a T cell subset sorted from them (not recorded which). The receptors were gathered from a young man who had mild COVID-19 (a few samples of this study predate the infection). Cell type and time point are not known.

This rearrangement joins TRBV2 to TRBJ2-7; 9 nucleotides agree with TRBD1. The CDR3 has 14 amino acids. Germline CDR1 SNHLY, CDR2 FYNNEI. V lost 5 bases, J lost 3 bases, and 5 bases stayed unmatched. The CDR3 DNA follows: TGTGCCAGCAGTCCCGGGACAGGGCTCTACGAGCAGTACGTC. This encodes CASSPGTGLYEQYV.

There are many counts of this clonotype. The chain has TRBV24-1 and TRBJ2-3, with D perhaps matching TRBD2 (6 bases). Germline CDR1 is KGHDR and CDR2 is SFDVKD. V was shortened by 3 bases and J by 2 bases, with 14 bases between the two germline ends. The CDR3 runs 16 residues. The CDR3 reads CATSDGTRGFTDTQYF. The DNA of the CDR3 is TGTGCCACCAGTGATGGGACTCGGGGGTTCACAGATACGCAGTATTTT.

The sample holds many counts of this clonotype. This chain joins TRBV5-1 and TRBJ2-2; the D gene is possibly TRBD1 (6 bases). Germline V gene data show CDR1 as SGHRS and CDR2 as YFSETQ. Trimming pared 4 bases from V and 1 base from J, leaving 14 bases between. This CDR3 has 16 residues. In DNA form, the CDR3 reads TGCGCCAGCAGCCCACCCGGGACACTGAACACCGGGGAGCTGTTTTTT. As protein: CASSPPGTLNTGELFF.

The chain recombines TRBV6-2 or TRBV6-3 with TRBJ2-7; no definite D call. The CDR3 length is 14 residues. Trimming removed 0 bases from V and 6 bases from J, with 12 bases in between. Germline V lookup: CDR1 MNHEY, CDR2 SVGEGT. The CDR3 coding sequence is TGTGCCAGCAGTTACTCCACAGCGAGGTCCGAGCAGTACGTC. It translates to CASSYSTARSEQYV.

By sample fraction, this clonotype is medium-sized. The rearrangement joins TRBV7-9 to TRBJ2-5; 8 nucleotides agree with TRBD2. The CDR3 totals 13 residues. The J segment lost 4 bases and the V segment lost 5 bases, leaving 3 bases of the junction unmatched. Germline V gives CDR1 SEHNR, CDR2 FQNEAQ (reference sequence). CDR3 amino acids: CASSPREGETQYF. In DNA form, the CDR3 reads TGTGCCAGCAGCCCTCGGGAGGGAGAGACCCAGTACTTC.

This clonotype occurred many times. The chain joins TRBV11-2 to TRBJ2-7; tentative D call: TRBD1 (6 bases). The CDR3 totals 12 residues. Germline assignment: CDR1 SGHAT and CDR2 FQNNGV. The ends were cut back, 4 bases at V and 6 bases at J, with 10 bases in the middle. CDR3 coding DNA: TGTGCCAGCAGCTCCCAGGGGATCGAGCAGTACGTC. Protein: CASSSQGIEQYV.

This clonotype was found many times. The CDR3 nucleotides read TGTGCCAGCAGTTACCAAGAGACCCAGTACTTC. Translated, it gives CASSYQETQYF. The chain combines TRBV6-2 or TRBV6-3 with TRBJ2-5; D is ambiguous. The CDR3 is 11 residues long. Germline CDR1 and CDR2: MNHEY and SVGEGT. Trimming took off 2 bases at V and 2 bases at J, with 0 bases between the two ends.

This clonotype showed up just a few times. The V and J genes are TRBV5-1 and TRBJ2-1; no firm D call. The germline gives CDR1 SGHRS, CDR2 YFSETQ. The V gene lost 0 bases and the J gene lost 3 bases, with 7 bases spanning the gap. The CDR3 has 14 residues. The CDR3 nucleotides are TGCGCCAGCAGCTTGGCCCCCCGCTACAATGAGCAGTTCTTC. It translates to CASSLAPRYNEQFF.

This clonotype was picked up a small number of times. V gene TRBV7-6 combines with J gene TRBJ1-1; TRBD1 is a possible D gene (5 bases). CDR1 SGHVS and CDR2 FNYEAQ come from the germline V gene. This CDR3 has 14 residues. V gave up 5 bases and J gave up 2 bases, with 12 bases separating them. The CDR3 loop reads CASSLPGGNTEAFF. The CDR3, as DNA: TGTGCCAGCAGCCTCCCTGGGGGAAACACTGAAGCTTTCTTT.

V usage is TRBV5-1 and J usage is TRBJ2-5, with 7 bases that match TRBD1. Germline V gene data show CDR1 as SGHRS and CDR2 as YFSETQ. The CDR3 extends over 15 amino acids. Losses at the gene ends were 4 bases for V and 0 bases for J; bases not matched to a gene: 6. In DNA form, the CDR3 reads TGCGCCAGCAGCCGGAGACAGGGCGACCAAGAGACCCAGTACTTC. Translating gives CASSRRQGDQETQYF. Combining the CDR3 with reference TRBV5-1 and TRBJ2-5 gives the whole variable domain KAGVTQTPRYLIKTRGQQVTLSCSPISGHRSVSWYQQTPGQGLQFLFEYFSETQRNKGNFPGRFSGRQFSNSRSEMNVSTLELGDSALYLCASSRRQGDQETQYFGPGTRLLVL.